One and the same sample provided the 20 T cell receptor beta chains below, sequenced in a study of T cell repertoires in cytomegalovirus infection. TCRdb independently ran MiXCR on the reads; one entry per CDR3 protein. The sample comprises 250,000 to 350,000 distinct CDR3 sequences, under 30% of which are singletons, and around 13% rests with the top ten. The sample taken for sequencing was PBMCs. These receptors originate from a human donor in good health (CMV status not recorded). Some clones in this sample may be carry-over from other donors' samples.

In this sample, this clonotype turned up a few times. The chain is built from TRBV20-1 and TRBJ2-1; D perhaps matches TRBD2 (6 bases). V was cut by 0 bases and J by 7 bases, with 22 bases left in between. CDR3 length: 17 amino acids. Germline lookup yields CDR1 DFQATT and CDR2 SNEGSKA (reference sequence). The CDR3, as DNA: TGCAGTGCTAGAGACCAAAAGGGGACTGCCTGGACGAATGAGCAGTTCTTC. This codes for CSARDQKGTAWTNEQFF.

The rearrangement links TRBV28 to TRBJ1-1, with D hard to call. CDR3 length: 14 amino acids. Trimming removed 3 bases from V and 0 bases from J, with 8 bases in between. Germline loops: CDR1 MDHEN, CDR2 SYDVKM. The CDR3 region is CASSFLRLNTEAFF. CDR3 nucleotides: TGTGCCAGCAGTTTCCTCCGTTTGAACACTGAAGCTTTCTTT.

The V and J genes are TRBV29-1 and TRBJ2-7, with 7 nucleotides matching TRBD1. This CDR3 comprises 12 residues. The V gene end was trimmed by 5 bases and the J gene end by 6 bases; junction bases not matched to a gene: 7. Germline assignment: CDR1 SQVTM and CDR2 ANQGSEA. The CDR3 here is CSVLTGYGEQYV. Here the CDR3 DNA reads TGCAGCGTTCTGACAGGGTATGGCGAGCAGTACGTC.

CDR3 protein: CSAPMSGSYNEQFF. CDR3 DNA sequence: TGCAGTGCCCCTATGTCAGGGTCCTACAATGAGCAGTTCTTC. The rearrangement links TRBV20-1 to TRBJ2-1, with D possibly TRBD1 on 5 matching bases. The CDR3 covers 14 residues. Germline loops: CDR1 DFQATT, CDR2 SNEGSKA (reference sequence). The V and J ends lost 6 bases and 1 base respectively, with 13 bases between them.

This clonotype has ten or more counts. This chain joins TRBV7-2 and TRBJ2-7, with D perhaps matching TRBD1 or TRBD2 (6 bases each). The CDR3 runs to 16 residues. V was pared by 5 bases and J by 6 bases, with 23 bases between. Germline V lookup: CDR1 SGHTA, CDR2 FQGNSA. Here the CDR3 reads CASSAQRGLLALEQYF. The CDR3 DNA reads TGTGCCAGCAGCGCCCAACGGGGGCTCCTAGCCCTCGAGCAGTACTTC.

This chain uses TRBV20-1 with TRBJ1-5; 9 bases are a match to TRBD1. V gave up 6 bases and J gave up 1 base; unmatched junction bases: 4. The CDR3 contains 14 residues. Looked up from germline, CDR1 is DFQATT and CDR2 is SNEGSKA (reference sequence). The DNA for the CDR3 is TGCAGTGCCCGGGACAGGGTGAGCAATCAGCCCCAGCATTTT. Translation: CSARDRVSNQPQHF.

The rearrangement uses TRBV6-2 or TRBV6-3 and TRBJ2-7; possibly TRBD1 or TRBD2 for D (5 bases each). The CDR3 is made up of 14 amino acids. V lost 5 bases and J lost 0, with 11 bases in between. Germline loops: CDR1 MNHEY, CDR2 SVGEGT. This CDR3 reads CASSDPRGSYEQYV. The DNA of the CDR3 is TGTGCCAGCAGTGACCCGAGGGGCTCCTACGAGCAGTACGTC.

This rearrangement joins TRBV6-2 or TRBV6-3 to TRBJ2-1; TRBD2 matches 13 bases. Unmatched junction bases numbered 8, after V lost 5 bases and J lost 7 bases. The V gene's germline CDR1 is MNHEY and CDR2 SVGEGT. The CDR3 totals 16 residues. The CDR3: CASSQELAGGRNEQFF. The CDR3 coding sequence is TGTGCCAGCAGTCAAGAACTAGCGGGAGGGAGGAATGAGCAGTTCTTC.

This clonotype was seen at least ten times. The V call is TRBV7-2, the J call TRBJ2-7, with D unclear. The germline V gene encodes CDR1 SGHTA and CDR2 FQGNSA. The CDR3 totals 14 residues. The V gene lost 5 bases and the J gene lost 0 bases, with 11 bases spanning the gap. CDR3 sequence (DNA): TGTGCCAGCAGCCCCACTCTCTACTCCTACGAGCAGTACTTC. Protein: CASSPTLYSYEQYF. The entire variable domain, with the rest obtained from reference TRBV7-2 and TRBJ2-7, is as follows: GAGVSQSPSNKVTEKGKDVELRCDPISGHTALYWYRQSLGQGLEFLIYFQGNSAPDKSGLPSDRFSAERTGGSVSTLTIQRTQQEDSAVYLCASSPTLYSYEQYFGPGTRLTVT.

This clonotype was seen a handful of times. The chain has TRBV6-2 or TRBV6-3 and TRBJ1-3; no definite D call. The germline V and J ends were trimmed by 6 bases and 0 bases, with 18 bases remaining between them. Germline V gene sequence: CDR1 MNHEY, CDR2 SVGEGT. This CDR3 contains 17 residues. The CDR3 region has the DNA TGTGCCAGCAGGCAAGAAAGAGGACTTGGCTCTGGAAACACCATATATTTT. It codes for CASRQERGLGSGNTIYF.

The chain combines TRBV20-1 with TRBJ1-2, with D hard to call. The CDR3 spans 14 residues. Trimming shortened V by 3 bases and J by 1 base, and 12 bases separated the two germline ends. Germline V gene lookup returns CDR1 DFQATT and CDR2 SNEGSKA (reference sequence). CDR3 loop: CSASTPRLNYGYTF. The CDR3 DNA reads as TGCAGTGCTAGTACCCCCCGCCTTAACTATGGCTACACCTTC.

This clonotype has just a few counts. The rearrangement links TRBV7-2 to TRBJ2-2; D may be TRBD2 (5 bases). CDR3 length: 15 amino acids. Between the trimmed V and J ends, which lost 0 bases and 4 bases, there was a span of 9 bases. The V gene's germline CDR1 is SGHTA and CDR2 FQGNSA. The CDR3 DNA is TGTGCCAGCAGCTTAGCGACTGCGGGCACCGGGGAGCTGTTTTTT. Translated: CASSLATAGTGELFF. The full variable domain, in which reference TRBV7-2 and TRBJ2-2 provide the parts outside the CDR3, is GAGVSQSPSNKVTEKGKDVELRCDPISGHTALYWYRQSLGQGLEFLIYFQGNSAPDKSGLPSDRFSAERTGGSVSTLTIQRTQQEDSAVYLCASSLATAGTGELFFGEGSRLTVL.

The V and J genes are TRBV29-1 and TRBJ2-1; no clear D gene. The germline V gene encodes CDR1 SQVTM and CDR2 ANQGSEA. The V gene lost 4 bases and the J gene lost 5 bases, with 15 bases spanning the gap. The CDR3 is made up of 14 amino acids. The CDR3 here is CSVARHPGNNEQFF. Here the CDR3 DNA reads TGCAGCGTTGCCCGGCACCCAGGAAACAATGAGCAGTTCTTC.

The rearrangement joins TRBV18 to TRBJ2-7; perhaps TRBD1 as D (6 bases). This CDR3 is built from 13 residues. Between the trimmed V and J ends, which lost 2 bases and 6 bases, there was a span of 11 bases. Germline CDR1 and CDR2: KGHSH and LQKENI. In DNA, the CDR3 is TGTGCCAGCTCACCAAGGGCAGGGGCCGAGCAGTACTTC. Encoded protein: CASSPRAGAEQYF.

This clonotype was counted only a few times. The chain has TRBV7-2 and TRBJ2-1, with D maybe TRBD2 (5 bases). From germline, CDR1 is SGHTA and CDR2 FQGNSA. Deletions cut 11 bases from V and 12 bases from J, with 11 bases between. This CDR3 is 9 amino acids long. The CDR3: CALGVGQFF. In nucleotides, the CDR3 is TGTGCCCTCGGGGTGGGGCAGTTCTTC.

The V call is TRBV6-2 or TRBV6-3, the J call TRBJ2-1, with 8 bases identical to TRBD2. The CDR3 is 15 residues long. V gave up 2 bases and J gave up 5 bases; unmatched junction bases: 5. CDR1 and CDR2 (germline): MNHEY, SVGEGT. CDR3 bases: TGTGCCAGCAGTTACCGGCGGGGGGCCCACAATGAGCAGTTCTTC. Translating it yields CASSYRRGAHNEQFF.

The CDR3 reads CASSSRQGLEAFF. DNA of the CDR3: TGTGCCAGCAGCTCACGACAGGGCCTGGAAGCTTTCTTT. The chain recombines TRBV7-9 with TRBJ1-1, with TRBD1 matching over 7 bases. The CDR3 has 13 residues. The junction had 7 bases not matched to a gene; V was cut back by 4 bases and J by 8 bases. Germline V gene lookup returns CDR1 SEHNR and CDR2 FQNEAQ (reference sequence).

This clonotype has only a few counts. V usage is TRBV10-3 and J usage is TRBJ2-1, with D unresolved. Germline CDR1 and CDR2: ENHRY and SYGVKD. The CDR3 consists of 15 residues. Between the trimmed V and J ends, which lost 0 bases and 2 bases, there was a span of 8 bases. Here the CDR3 DNA reads TGTGCCATCAGTGAGTCCCGGGCCACCTACAATGAGCAGTTCTTC. Translating gives CAISESRATYNEQFF.

This clonotype was counted only a few times. This chain joins TRBV28 and TRBJ2-7, with a weak D call TRBD1 (6 bases). The CDR3 covers 14 residues. Looked up from germline, CDR1 is MDHEN and CDR2 is SYDVKM. V lost 10 bases and J 0 bases, leaving 16 bases between the germline ends. CDR3 in DNA: TGTGCCACCCGGACAGCCACTTACTCCTACGAGCAGTACTTC. Amino acid sequence: CATRTATYSYEQYF.

This clonotype was recorded many times. This rearrangement joins TRBV7-2 to TRBJ1-1; D not resolved. V was clipped by 1 base and J by 3 bases, with 12 bases between them. This CDR3 has 15 residues. Germline CDR1 and CDR2: SGHTA and FQGNSA. The CDR3 here is CASSLVGSAYTEAFF. The CDR3 nucleotides are TGTGCCAGCAGCTTAGTAGGTTCTGCTTACACTGAAGCTTTCTTT.